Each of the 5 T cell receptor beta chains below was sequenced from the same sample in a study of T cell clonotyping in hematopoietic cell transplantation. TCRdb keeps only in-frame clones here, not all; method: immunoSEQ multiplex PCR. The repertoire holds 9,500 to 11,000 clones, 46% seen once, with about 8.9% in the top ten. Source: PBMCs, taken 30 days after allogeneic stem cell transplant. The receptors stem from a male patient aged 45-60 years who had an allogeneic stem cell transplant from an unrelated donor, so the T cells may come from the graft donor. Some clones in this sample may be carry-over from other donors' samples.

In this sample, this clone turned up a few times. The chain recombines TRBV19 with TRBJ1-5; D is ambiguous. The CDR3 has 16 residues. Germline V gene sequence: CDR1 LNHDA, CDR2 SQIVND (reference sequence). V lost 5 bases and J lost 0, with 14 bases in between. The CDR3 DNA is TGTGCCAGTAGTCCCAACATGGCTTATAGCAATCAGCCCCAGCATTTT. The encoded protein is CASSPNMAYSNQPQHF.

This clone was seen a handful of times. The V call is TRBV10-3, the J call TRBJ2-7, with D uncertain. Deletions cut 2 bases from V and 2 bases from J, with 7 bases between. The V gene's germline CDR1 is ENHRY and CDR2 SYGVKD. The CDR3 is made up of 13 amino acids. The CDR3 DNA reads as TGTGCCATCAGTGAGGGGCCCCCCTACGAGCAGTACTTC. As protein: CAISEGPPYEQYF.

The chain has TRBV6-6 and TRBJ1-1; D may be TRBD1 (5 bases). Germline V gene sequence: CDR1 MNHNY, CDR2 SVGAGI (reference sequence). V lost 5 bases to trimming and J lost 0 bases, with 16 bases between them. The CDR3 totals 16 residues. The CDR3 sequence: CASSNAGDGVNTEAFF. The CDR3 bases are TGTGCCAGCAGTAACGCGGGGGATGGGGTGAACACTGAAGCTTTCTTT.

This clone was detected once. CDR3 sequence (DNA): TGTGCCTGGAGCCTCGGACAGGGCTATGGCTACACCTTC. Translated, it gives CAWSLGQGYGYTF. This chain connects TRBV30 to TRBJ1-2; 8 bases fit TRBD1. The CDR3 contains 13 residues. CDR1 and CDR2 (germline): GTSNPN, SVGIG (reference sequence). V trimming: 3 bases; J trimming: 4 bases; junction bases outside the gene matches: 4.

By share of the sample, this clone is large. The CDR3 protein is CASSFPEDSNQPQHF. In nucleotides, the CDR3 is TGTGCCAGCAGTTTTCCCGAGGATAGCAATCAGCCCCAGCATTTT. The chain uses TRBV28 and TRBJ1-5; D remains unclear. The CDR3 sequence is 15 residues long. V lost 3 bases and J lost 0, with 9 bases in between. The germline CDR1 and CDR2 sequences are MDHEN and SYDVKM.